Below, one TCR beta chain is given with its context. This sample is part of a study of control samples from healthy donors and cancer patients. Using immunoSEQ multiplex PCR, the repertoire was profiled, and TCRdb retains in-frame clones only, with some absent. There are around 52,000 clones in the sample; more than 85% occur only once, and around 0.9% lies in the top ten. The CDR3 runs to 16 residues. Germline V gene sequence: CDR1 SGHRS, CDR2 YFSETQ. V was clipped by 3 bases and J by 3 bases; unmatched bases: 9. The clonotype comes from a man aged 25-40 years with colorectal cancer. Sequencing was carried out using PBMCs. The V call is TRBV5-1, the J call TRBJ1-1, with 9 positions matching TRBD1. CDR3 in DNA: TGCGCCAGCAGCTCGGTCTTTACAGGGGGCTACACTGAAGCTTTCTTT. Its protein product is CASSSVFTGGYTEAFF.